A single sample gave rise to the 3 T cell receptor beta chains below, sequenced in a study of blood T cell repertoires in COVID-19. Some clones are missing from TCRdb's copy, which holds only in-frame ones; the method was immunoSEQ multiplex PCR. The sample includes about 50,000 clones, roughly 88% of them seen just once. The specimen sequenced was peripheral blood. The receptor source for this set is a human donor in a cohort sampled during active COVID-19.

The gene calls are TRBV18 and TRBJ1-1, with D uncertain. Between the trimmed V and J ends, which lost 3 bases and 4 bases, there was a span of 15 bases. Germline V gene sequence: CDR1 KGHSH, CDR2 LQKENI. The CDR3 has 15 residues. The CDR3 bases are TGTGCCAGCTCACCTCAGACCGGGGAGATCACTGAAGCTTTCTTT. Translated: CASSPQTGEITEAFF.

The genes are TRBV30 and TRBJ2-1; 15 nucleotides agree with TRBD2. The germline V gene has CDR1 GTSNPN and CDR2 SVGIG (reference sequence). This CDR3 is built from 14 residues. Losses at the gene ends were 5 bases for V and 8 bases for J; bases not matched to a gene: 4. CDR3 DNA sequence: TGTGCCTGGGGACTAGCGGGAGGGTCGGATGAGCAGTTCTTC. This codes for CAWGLAGGSDEQFF.

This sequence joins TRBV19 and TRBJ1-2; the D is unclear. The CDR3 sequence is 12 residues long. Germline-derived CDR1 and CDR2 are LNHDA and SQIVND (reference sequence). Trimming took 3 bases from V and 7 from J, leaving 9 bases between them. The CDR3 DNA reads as TGTGCCAGTAGTATGGGAGGTCCTGGCTACACCTTC. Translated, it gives CASSMGGPGYTF.